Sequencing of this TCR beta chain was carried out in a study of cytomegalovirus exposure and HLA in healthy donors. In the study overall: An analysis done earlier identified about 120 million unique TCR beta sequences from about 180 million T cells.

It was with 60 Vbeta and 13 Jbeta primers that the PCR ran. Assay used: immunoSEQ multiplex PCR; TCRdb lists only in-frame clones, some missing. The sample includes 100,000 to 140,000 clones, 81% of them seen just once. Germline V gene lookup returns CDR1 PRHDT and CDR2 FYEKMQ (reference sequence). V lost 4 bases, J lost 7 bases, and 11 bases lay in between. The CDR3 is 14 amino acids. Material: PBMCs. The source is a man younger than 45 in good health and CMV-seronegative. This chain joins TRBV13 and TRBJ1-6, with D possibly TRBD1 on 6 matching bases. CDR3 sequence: CASSYRERNSPLHF. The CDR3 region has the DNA TGTGCCAGCAGCTACAGGGAACGGAATTCACCCCTCCACTTT.